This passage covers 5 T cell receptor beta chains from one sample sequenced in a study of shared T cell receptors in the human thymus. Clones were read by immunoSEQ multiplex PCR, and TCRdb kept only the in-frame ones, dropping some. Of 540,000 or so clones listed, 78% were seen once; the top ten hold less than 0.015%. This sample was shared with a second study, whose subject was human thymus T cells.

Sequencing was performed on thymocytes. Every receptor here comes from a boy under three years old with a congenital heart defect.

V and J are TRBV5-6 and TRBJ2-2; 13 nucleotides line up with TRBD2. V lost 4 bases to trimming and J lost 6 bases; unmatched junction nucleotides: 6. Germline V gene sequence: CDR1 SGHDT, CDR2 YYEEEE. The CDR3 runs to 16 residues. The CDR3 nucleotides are TGTGCCAGCAGCCCAACTAGCGGGAGGGCCGCCGGGGAGCTGTTTTTT. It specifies CASSPTSGRAAGELFF.

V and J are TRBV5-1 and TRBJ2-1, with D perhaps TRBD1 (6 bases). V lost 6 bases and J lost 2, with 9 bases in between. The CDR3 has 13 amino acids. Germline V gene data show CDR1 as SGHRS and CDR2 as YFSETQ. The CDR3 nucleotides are TGCGCCAGCAAACGGACAGCCTACAATGAGCAGTTCTTC. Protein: CASKRTAYNEQFF.

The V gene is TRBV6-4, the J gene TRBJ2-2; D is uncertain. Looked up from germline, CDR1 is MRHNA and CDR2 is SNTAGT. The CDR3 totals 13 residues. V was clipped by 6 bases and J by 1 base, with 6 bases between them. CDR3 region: CASSPGNTGELFF. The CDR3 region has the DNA TGTGCCAGCAGCCCGGGGAACACCGGGGAGCTGTTTTTT.

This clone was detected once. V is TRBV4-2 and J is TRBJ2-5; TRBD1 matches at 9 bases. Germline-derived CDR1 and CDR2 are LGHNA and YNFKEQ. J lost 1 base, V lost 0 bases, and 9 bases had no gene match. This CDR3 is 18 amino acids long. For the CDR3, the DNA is TGTGCCAGCAGCCAAGATCTCGGACAGGGGACCCCCCAAGAGACCCAGTACTTC. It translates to CASSQDLGQGTPQETQYF.

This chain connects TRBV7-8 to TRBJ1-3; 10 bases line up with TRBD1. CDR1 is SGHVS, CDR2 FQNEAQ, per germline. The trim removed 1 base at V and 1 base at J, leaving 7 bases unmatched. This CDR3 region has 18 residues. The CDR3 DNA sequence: TGTGCCAGCAGCTTAGGGGGGGGACAGGGGACTTCTGGAAACACCATATATTTT. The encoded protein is CASSLGGGQGTSGNTIYF.